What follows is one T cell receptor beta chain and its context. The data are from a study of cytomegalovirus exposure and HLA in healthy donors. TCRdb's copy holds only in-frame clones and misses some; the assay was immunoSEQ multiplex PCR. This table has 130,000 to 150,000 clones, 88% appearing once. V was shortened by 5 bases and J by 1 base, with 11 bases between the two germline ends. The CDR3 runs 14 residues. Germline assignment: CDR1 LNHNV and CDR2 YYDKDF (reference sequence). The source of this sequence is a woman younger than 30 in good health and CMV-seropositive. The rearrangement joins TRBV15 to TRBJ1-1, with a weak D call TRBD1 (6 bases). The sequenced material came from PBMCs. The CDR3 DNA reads TGTGCCACCAGCGGTCCGGACAGGAACACTGAAGCTTTCTTT. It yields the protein CATSGPDRNTEAFF. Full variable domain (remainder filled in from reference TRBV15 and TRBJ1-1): DAMVIQNPRYQVTQFGKPVTLSCSQTLNHNVMYWYQQKSSQAPKLLFHYYDKDFNNEADTPDNFQSRRPNTSFCFLDIRSPGLGDTAMYLCATSGPDRNTEAFFGQGTRLTVV.